This T cell receptor beta chain was identified during a study of shared clonotypes between healthy human individuals. TCRdb keeps only in-frame clones here, not all; method: immunoSEQ multiplex PCR. This sample has 950,000 to 1,300,000 clones, with around 74% found just once. The CDR3 runs to 17 residues. The germline V gene has CDR1 SGHDT and CDR2 YYEEEE. V was clipped by 4 bases and J by 0 bases, with 19 bases between them. This clone was observed once. The origin of this receptor is a man aged 18 to 30 in good health. V is TRBV5-6 and J is TRBJ1-2; TRBD1 might be the D (6 bases). What was sequenced was memory CD4+ T cells sorted from blood. This sample's subset: CD45RA-negative fraction. CDR3 sequence reads: CASSPSTGRGPNYGYTF. DNA for the CDR3: TGTGCCAGCAGCCCTTCGACAGGAAGAGGGCCTAACTATGGCTACACCTTC.